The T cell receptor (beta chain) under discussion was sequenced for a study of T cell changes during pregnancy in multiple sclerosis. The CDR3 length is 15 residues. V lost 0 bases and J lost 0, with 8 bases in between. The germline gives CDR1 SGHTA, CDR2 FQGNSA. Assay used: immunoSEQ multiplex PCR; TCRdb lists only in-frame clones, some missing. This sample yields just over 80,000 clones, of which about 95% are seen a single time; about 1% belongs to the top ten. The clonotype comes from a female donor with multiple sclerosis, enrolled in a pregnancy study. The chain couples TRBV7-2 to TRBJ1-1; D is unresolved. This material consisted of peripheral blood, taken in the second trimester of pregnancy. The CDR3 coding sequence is TGTGCCAGCAGCTTAGCGGTAGTCATGAACACTGAAGCTTTCTTT. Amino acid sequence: CASSLAVVMNTEAFF.